The 30 T cell receptor beta chains in this list originate from one sample, sequenced in a study of response to subunit inactivated influenza vaccine. TCRdb reprocessed the RT-PCR reads with MiXCR, giving one entry per CDR3 protein. The data show approximately 700,000 distinct CDR3 sequences, approximately 15% seen once. This specimen consisted of PBMCs from blood, obtained 11 to 12 days after vaccination. The receptor source for this set is a man aged 50-60 years who received an inactivated influenza vaccine.

This clonotype was seen more than once but under ten times. The chain combines TRBV7-2 with TRBJ2-2; 8 nucleotides agree with TRBD1. The V and J ends lost 5 bases and 7 bases, in that order; junction bases with no gene match: 15. Germline V gene lookup returns CDR1 SGHTA and CDR2 FQGNSA. The CDR3 runs to 17 residues. CDR3 nucleotides: TGTGCCAGCAGCCTCCAGGGGGCAGGGGGCTCTGGCGGGGAGCTGTTTTTT. This codes for CASSLQGAGGSGGELFF.

The CDR3 region is CASSLLGPWTGRPEQYF. CDR3 nucleotide sequence: TGTGCCAGCAGCCTGTTGGGTCCTTGGACAGGGAGGCCCGAGCAGTACTTC. The J gene is TRBJ2-7, the V gene TRBV4-2, with 8 positions matching TRBD1. This CDR3 is 17 amino acids long. The trim removed 4 bases at V and 6 bases at J, leaving 17 bases unmatched. From germline, CDR1 is LGHNA and CDR2 YNFKEQ.

The genes are TRBV7-2 and TRBJ2-7; weak D call: TRBD1 (6 bases). CDR1 and CDR2 from the germline V gene are SGHTA and FQGNSA. Trimming left V 5 bases short and J 2 bases short, with 16 bases between. This CDR3 has 15 residues. This chain's CDR3 is CASSPRDRPAYEQYF. The CDR3, as DNA: TGTGCCAGCAGCCCTAGAGACAGGCCCGCCTACGAGCAGTACTTC.

The gene calls are TRBV28 and TRBJ1-5, with D uncertain. Germline values: CDR1 MDHEN, CDR2 SYDVKM. The CDR3 has 17 amino acids. Trimming cost V 3 bases and J 1 base, with 16 bases left between them. CDR3 nucleotide sequence: TGTGCCAGCAGTTTGTTGCGTTCCGGACGGAGCAATCAGCCCCAGCATTTT. Residues: CASSLLRSGRSNQPQHF. Full variable domain (missing parts from reference TRBV28 and TRBJ1-5): DVKVTQSSRYLVKRTGEKVFLECVQDMDHENMFWYRQDPGLGLRLIYFSYDVKMKEKGDIPEGYSVSREKKERFSLILESASTNQTSMYLCASSLLRSGRSNQPQHFGDGTRLSIL.

This clonotype was detected a few times. The chain carries TRBV12-3 or TRBV12-4 and TRBJ1-2, with D hard to call. This CDR3 has 11 amino acids. V was trimmed by 7 bases and J by 3 bases, leaving 6 bases between them. CDR3 DNA sequence: TGTGCCAGCACTGGGGACTATGGCTACACCTTC. Translated: CASTGDYGYTF.

This clonotype occurred a few times. The J gene is TRBJ2-2, the V gene TRBV4-3, with TRBD2 as a possible D gene (6 bases). The CDR3 covers 16 residues. Germline V gene sequence: CDR1 LGHNA, CDR2 YSLEER. The V gene lost 1 base and the J gene lost 1 base, with 10 bases spanning the gap. The CDR3 DNA is TGCGCCAGCAGCCAAGGTCCAGCGGGGAACACCGGGGAGCTGTTTTTT. Its translation is CASSQGPAGNTGELFF.

The chain is built from TRBV14 and TRBJ2-1; 9 bases agree with TRBD2. The V segment lost 6 bases and the J segment 9 bases; nucleotides outside the gene matches: 6. The CDR3 runs to 13 residues. Germline V CDR1 and CDR2: SGHDN, FVKESK. In nucleotides, the CDR3 is TGTGCCAGCAGGCCAGCGGGGGGACTTGAGCAGTTCTTC. It yields the protein CASRPAGGLEQFF. Using reference TRBV14 and TRBJ2-1 for the parts outside the CDR3, the full variable domain is EAGVTQFPSHSVIEKGQTVTLRCDPISGHDNLYWYRRVMGKEIKFLLHFVKESKQDESGMPNNRFLAERTGGTYSTLKVQPAELEDSGVYFCASRPAGGLEQFFGPGTRLTVL.

The rearrangement uses TRBV20-1 and TRBJ1-4; D ambiguous. The CDR3 has 13 residues. Trimming took 3 bases from V and 0 from J, leaving 5 bases between them. Germline V gene lookup returns CDR1 DFQATT and CDR2 SNEGSKA (reference sequence). CDR3 DNA: TGCAGTGCTAGGCCAGCAACTAATGAAAAACTGTTTTTT. The encoded protein is CSARPATNEKLFF.

This clonotype has only one observation. This chain connects TRBV6-5 to TRBJ2-7, with 14 bases matching TRBD2. This CDR3 is built from 15 residues. Germline assignment: CDR1 MNHEY and CDR2 SVGAGI. The V and J ends lost 4 bases and 7 bases, in that order; junction bases with no gene match: 6. Here the CDR3 reads CASSWTSGGFGEQYF. CDR3 in DNA: TGTGCCAGCAGTTGGACTAGCGGGGGGTTTGGGGAGCAGTACTTC.

This clonotype showed up just a few times. The V and J genes are TRBV6-2 or TRBV6-3 and TRBJ2-5; D remains unclear. Trimming shortened V by 6 bases and J by 2 bases, and 13 bases separated the two germline ends. The germline V gene encodes CDR1 MNHEY and CDR2 SVGEGT. The CDR3 sequence is 14 residues long. CDR3 in DNA: TGTGCCAGCAGCCCCCAACATCTACAAGAGACCCAGTACTTC. Protein: CASSPQHLQETQYF.

This clonotype was counted between two and nine times. CDR3 sequence (DNA): TGTGCCAGTACCGGGATCTCTGGAAACACCATATATTTT. Encoded protein: CASTGISGNTIYF. V and J are TRBV19 and TRBJ1-3; D is unresolved. The ends were cut back, 7 bases at V and 0 bases at J, with 7 bases in the middle. This CDR3 has 13 amino acids. Germline CDR1 is LNHDA and CDR2 is SQIVND (reference sequence).

The rearrangement joins TRBV29-1 to TRBJ1-1; D is unclear. This CDR3 comprises 12 residues. Germline V CDR1 and CDR2: SQVTM, ANQGSEA. The ends were cut back, 5 bases at V and 1 base at J, with 8 bases in the middle. The CDR3 loop reads CSVLGGNTEAFF. The CDR3 DNA sequence: TGCAGCGTTTTGGGCGGGAACACTGAAGCTTTCTTT.

This rearrangement joins TRBV20-1 to TRBJ2-7, with D perhaps being TRBD1 or TRBD2 (5 bases each). Germline CDR1 DFQATT, CDR2 SNEGSKA (reference sequence). The CDR3 runs 14 residues. V lost 2 bases and J 0 bases, leaving 11 bases between the germline ends. CDR3 in DNA: TGCAGTGCTAGATCCCCCGGGACCTCCTACGAGCAGTACTTC. It specifies CSARSPGTSYEQYF.

This clonotype occurred many times. This chain links TRBV5-1 with TRBJ1-6; no definite D call. The V gene lost 2 bases and the J gene lost 7 bases, with 7 bases spanning the gap. This CDR3 spans 13 amino acids. Germline V lookup: CDR1 SGHRS, CDR2 YFSETQ. In DNA, the CDR3 is TGCGCCAGCAGCTTAGACGGCAATTCACCCCTCCACTTT. Its protein is CASSLDGNSPLHF.

CDR3 in amino acids: CASSLQGFDTEAFF. The CDR3 bases are TGCGCCAGCAGCTTACAGGGGTTCGACACTGAAGCTTTCTTT. The J gene is TRBJ1-1, the V gene TRBV5-1, with 7 bases that match TRBD1. CDR3 size: 14 residues. The germline V gene encodes CDR1 SGHRS and CDR2 YFSETQ. Losses at the gene ends were 2 bases for V and 3 bases for J; bases not matched to a gene: 4.

This clonotype was detected a few times. V gene TRBV5-1 combines with J gene TRBJ2-7; D perhaps matches TRBD1 (7 bases). V was pared by 4 bases and J by 5 bases, with 19 bases between. There are 15 residues in the CDR3. Germline V CDR1 and CDR2: SGHRS, YFSETQ. CDR3 residues: CASSQKRQGGDEQYF. The CDR3 region has the DNA TGCGCCAGCAGCCAAAAACGACAGGGAGGAGACGAGCAGTACTTC.

This clonotype has a count of ten or more. The rearrangement joins TRBV12-3 or TRBV12-4 to TRBJ2-5; 8 nucleotides align to TRBD1. This CDR3 has 13 amino acids. V lost 6 bases, J lost 4 bases, and 4 bases stayed unmatched. The chain's CDR3 is CASRPTGVETQYF. The CDR3 DNA reads as TGTGCCAGCAGACCGACAGGGGTAGAGACCCAGTACTTC.

The chain has TRBV12-3 or TRBV12-4 and TRBJ2-1, with 8 positions matching TRBD2. V lost 7 bases to trimming and J lost 7 bases; unmatched junction nucleotides: 12. The CDR3 contains 15 residues. As DNA, the CDR3 is TGTGCCAGCACCGTCTCAGCGGGAGCTTATAATGAGCAGTTCTTC. Its translation is CASTVSAGAYNEQFF.

This clonotype was seen only a few times. This rearrangement joins TRBV11-3 to TRBJ2-1, with 13 bases identical to TRBD2. The CDR3 is 15 residues long. V dropped 4 bases and J dropped 8; count of bases not matched to a gene: 5. CDR1 SGHNT and CDR2 YENEEA come from the germline V gene. The CDR3 region has the DNA TGTGCCAGCAGCTCGGGACTAGCGGGATGGGATGAGCAGTTCTTC. Amino acids: CASSSGLAGWDEQFF.

This clonotype has just a few counts. The chain is built from TRBV30 and TRBJ1-3; D remains unclear. The CDR3 consists of 14 residues. The germline CDR1 and CDR2 sequences are GTSNPN and SVGIG (reference sequence). V was trimmed by 0 bases and J by 0 bases, leaving 6 bases between them. CDR3 nucleotides: TGTGCCTGGAGTGTGCCGAGCTCTGGAAACACCATATATTTT. This encodes CAWSVPSSGNTIYF.

The chain is built from TRBV6-5 and TRBJ2-7; possible D gene TRBD2, 5 bases. V shed 6 bases and J shed 6 bases, with 12 bases lying between them. Germline V CDR1 and CDR2: MNHEY, SVGAGI. The CDR3 loop spans 12 amino acids. CDR3 in DNA: TGTGCCAGCAGCCTCCCCGGGGTCGAGCAGTACTTC. Its translation: CASSLPGVEQYF.

V and J are TRBV28 and TRBJ1-5; D call uncertain. The V end was cut by 4 bases, the J end by 11 bases, with 15 bases between. The CDR3 consists of 13 residues. Germline lookup yields CDR1 MDHEN and CDR2 SYDVKM. CDR3: CASSWAGDGSQHF. The CDR3 region has the DNA TGTGCCAGCAGTTGGGCAGGAGACGGGTCCCAGCATTTT. The full variable domain, in which reference TRBV28 and TRBJ1-5 provide the parts outside the CDR3, is DVKVTQSSRYLVKRTGEKVFLECVQDMDHENMFWYRQDPGLGLRLIYFSYDVKMKEKGDIPEGYSVSREKKERFSLILESASTNQTSMYLCASSWAGDGSQHFGDGTRLSIL.

This clonotype was seen a few times. The CDR3 sequence: CSARSSSTDTQYF. In DNA form, the CDR3 reads TGCAGTGCTAGATCCTCTAGCACAGATACGCAGTATTTT. The V call is TRBV20-1, the J call TRBJ2-3; D gene uncertain. The germline gives CDR1 DFQATT, CDR2 SNEGSKA (reference sequence). Trimming cost V 2 bases and J 0 bases, with 6 bases left between them. The CDR3 has 13 residues.

For the CDR3, the DNA is TGTGCCAGCAGCTTTTATAGGGGACTAGCGGCTCCAGAGAGGGTAGAGACCCAGTACTTC. Protein: CASSFYRGLAAPERVETQYF. This chain joins TRBV7-9 and TRBJ2-5, with 11 bases lining up with TRBD2. Germline V lookup: CDR1 SEHNR, CDR2 FQNEAQ (reference sequence). The CDR3 totals 20 residues. With 3 bases clipped from V and 4 bases from J, the junction kept 19 bases outside the gene matches. Full variable domain (remainder filled in from reference TRBV7-9 and TRBJ2-5): DTGVSQNPRHKITKRGQNVTFRCDPISEHNRLYWYRQTLGQGPEFLTYFQNEAQLEKSRLLSDRFSAERPKGSFSTLEIQRTEQGDSAMYLCASSFYRGLAAPERVETQYFGPGTRLLVL.

This clonotype was counted between two and nine times. The chain links TRBV9 to TRBJ2-7; the match to TRBD2 covers 13 bases. CDR3 size: 16 residues. In germline, CDR1 is SGDLS, CDR2 YYNGEE. V was clipped by 4 bases and J by 2 bases; unmatched bases: 6. CDR3 region: CASSHTSGRAPYEQYF. In DNA, the CDR3 is TGTGCCAGCAGCCACACTAGCGGGAGGGCCCCCTACGAGCAGTACTTC.

This clonotype occurred many times. The chain carries TRBV5-1 and TRBJ2-7; unclear D gene. Trimming pared 4 bases from V and 2 bases from J, leaving 13 bases between. Per the germline V gene, CDR1 is SGHRS and CDR2 is YFSETQ. CDR3 size: 14 residues. CDR3 DNA sequence: TGCGCCAGCAGCCTCGGAACTCTTGCCTACGAGCAGTACTTC. As protein: CASSLGTLAYEQYF.

This clonotype was recorded a few times. CDR3 loop: CASSVLTGGGTDTQYF. CDR3 bases: TGTGCCAGCAGCGTATTGACGGGGGGGGGCACAGATACGCAGTATTTT. The chain carries TRBV9 and TRBJ2-3, with 8 positions matching TRBD2. V was clipped by 1 base and J by 1 base; unmatched bases: 5. Germline CDR1 and CDR2: SGDLS and YYNGEE. This CDR3 contains 16 residues.

The chain links TRBV6-5 to TRBJ2-6, with D unclear. The germline gives CDR1 MNHEY, CDR2 SVGAGI. V was cut by 0 bases and J by 3 bases, with 9 bases left in between. This CDR3 comprises 16 residues. The CDR3 DNA follows: TGTGCCAGCAGTTACTCCGACCGGGTTGGGGCCAACGTCCTGACTTTC. Translated: CASSYSDRVGANVLTF.

The genes are TRBV5-1 and TRBJ2-1, with a weak D call TRBD2 (6 bases). This CDR3 contains 12 residues. V was pared by 3 bases and J by 9 bases, with 10 bases between. Germline CDR1 and CDR2: SGHRS and YFSETQ. The CDR3 bases are TGCGCCAGCAGCTCGCAGGGAGGTGAGCAGTTCTTC. Translation: CASSSQGGEQFF.

This clonotype was seen a few times. The CDR3: CASSYTSGLGGTYEQYF. The CDR3 nucleotides read TGTGCCAGCAGTTACACTAGCGGGCTGGGGGGAACCTACGAGCAGTACTTC. The chain has TRBV6-5 and TRBJ2-7; TRBD2 matches at 9 bases. J was trimmed by 2 bases and V by 2 bases; bases with no gene match: 10. This CDR3 region has 17 residues. Germline CDR1 is MNHEY and CDR2 is SVGAGI.